Listed below are T cell receptor beta chains from one sample, sequenced in a study of OX40 agonist ivuxolimab in advanced cancers. Libraries were prepared by immunoSEQ multiplex PCR; TCRdb keeps only in-frame clonotypes and omits some of them. The sample has 35,000 to 40,000 clones, about nine tenths seen once; the top ten hold approximately 32%. The sample was CD4+ or CD8+ T cells sorted from blood, taken in a trial of the OX40 agonist ivuxolimab. These receptors were obtained from an adult with an advanced solid tumor such as melanoma, head and neck, liver or kidney cancer. Both conserved end residues are part of each CDR3. D genes are given only for firm matches. Clone size, where shown, is once, few, many, or a class for clones that have expanded.

j_gene | v_gene | abundance | len | d_gene | CDR3nt | CDR3aa
TRBJ1-1 | TRBV20-1 | NA | 11 | TRBD1 | TGCAGTGCCGGACAGGGCGCTGAAGCTTTCTTT | CSAGQGAEAFF
TRBJ2-2 | TRBV2 | NA | 13 | NA | TGTGCCAGCAGTGTGATGTTTTTTGAGGAGCTGTTTTTT | CASSVMFFEELFF
TRBJ1-1 | TRBV7-9 | NA | 12 | NA | TGTGCCAGCAGCGAAATGAACACTGAAGCTTTCTTT | CASSEMNTEAFF
TRBJ2-2 | TRBV7-3 | NA | 14 | NA | TGTGCCAGCAGCCCGACAGGGAACACCGGGGAGCTGTTTTTT | CASSPTGNTGELFF
TRBJ2-5 | TRBV5-1 | NA | 15 | TRBD2 | TGCGCCAGCAGCTTGTCCGCGGGAGTGGATGAGACCCAGTACTTC | CASSLSAGVDETQYF
TRBJ2-1 | TRBV10-1 | NA | 16 | TRBD2 | TGCGCCAGCAGTGGGCGGGAGGCCTCCTCCTACAATGAGCAGTTCTTC | CASSGREASSYNEQFF
TRBJ2-2 | TRBV6-5 | NA | 13 | NA | TGTGCCAGCAGCAACCCACAGACCGGGGAGCTGTTTTTT | CASSNPQTGELFF
TRBJ1-4 | TRBV6-1 | once | 14 | NA | TGTGCCAGCAGTGGCAGGGGCTTAAGCGAAAAACTGTTTTTT | CASSGRGLSEKLFF
TRBJ1-6 | TRBV5-6 | few | 17 | NA | TGTGCCAGCAGCTTGTTCAGGGAAGTATACTCGCATTCACCCCTCCACTTT | CASSLFREVYSHSPLHF
TRBJ2-7 | TRBV7-9 | NA | 13 | NA | TGTGCCAGCAGCCCAGATCCCACCTACGAGCAGTACTTC | CASSPDPTYEQYF
TRBJ1-2 | TRBV4-1 | NA | 15 | TRBD1 | TGCGCCAGCAGCCTTCGGACAGGGATGAGCTATGGCTACACCTTC | CASSLRTGMSYGYTF
TRBJ1-1 | TRBV29-1 | NA | 14 | TRBD1 | TGCAGCGGTCGGACAGGGAGATGGAACACTGAAGCTTTCTTT | CSGRTGRWNTEAFF
TRBJ2-5 | TRBV11-2 | NA | 15 | TRBD2 | TGTGCCAGCAGCCCAGGACTAGCGGGGCCAGAGACCCAGTACTTC | CASSPGLAGPETQYF
TRBJ1-2 | TRBV6-1 | NA | 14 | NA | TGTGCCAGCAGTGAAGGGGTGTCACGGCGGGGCTACACCTTC | CASSEGVSRRGYTF
TRBJ2-7 | TRBV6-1 | NA | 15 | NA | TGTGCCAGCAGTGAAGATGGTAGGAACCTAATCGAGCAGTACTTC | CASSEDGRNLIEQYF
TRBJ1-5 | TRBV9 | NA | 15 | TRBD1 | TGTGCCAGCAGTGAGACAGGGGTTAGCAATCAGCCCCAGCATTTT | CASSETGVSNQPQHF
TRBJ2-1 | TRBV6-1 | NA | 15 | TRBD1 | TGTGCCAGCAGTGAACCGGGACAGGCCCACAATGAGCAGTTCTTC | CASSEPGQAHNEQFF
TRBJ2-3 | TRBV7-3 | once | 15 | TRBD1 | TGTGCCAGCAGCCAGCGACAGGGCAGCACAGATACGCAGTATTTT | CASSQRQGSTDTQYF
TRBJ2-7 | TRBV10-3 | NA | 18 | NA | TGTGCCATCAGTGAGTCCGGGTACGGCGGCGCCGACTCCTACGAGCAGTACTTC | CAISESGYGGADSYEQYF
TRBJ2-5 | TRBV9 | NA | 13 | NA | TGTGCCGGCAGCGTAATCGACGGAGAGACCCAGTACTTC | CAGSVIDGETQYF
TRBJ2-4 | TRBV5-1 | NA | 15 | TRBD2 | TGCGCCAGCAGCTTGGAGGGGAGGGAGGAAAACATTCAGTACTTC | CASSLEGREENIQYF
TRBJ2-5 | TRBV4-1 | NA | 17 | TRBD2 | TGCGCCAGCAGCCTAGAGACTAGCGGGGGGGCTGGGGAGACCCAGTACTTC | CASSLETSGGAGETQYF
TRBJ1-1 | TRBV6-5 | NA | 15 | NA | TGTGCCAGCAGTTACAGGCGCCGAGAGAGGGGTGACGCTTTCTTT | CASSYRRRERGDAFF
TRBJ2-1 | TRBV10-3 | few | 16 | TRBD2 | TGTGCCATCAGTGAGTCGACGAGCGGGGTCAACAATGAGCAGTTCTTC | CAISESTSGVNNEQFF
TRBJ1-3 | TRBV2 | once | 15 | TRBD1 | TGTGCCAGCAGCGCGGACAGGGCCTCTGGAAACACCATATATTTT | CASSADRASGNTIYF
TRBJ2-7 | TRBV6-5 | NA | 15 | TRBD1 | TGTGCCAGCAGTTACCTGGGACAGGGGTCGTACGAGCAGTACTTC | CASSYLGQGSYEQYF
TRBJ2-2 | TRBV11-2 | NA | 15 | TRBD2 | TGTGCCAGCACACGACTAGCGGGGAACACCGGGGAGCTGTTTTTT | CASTRLAGNTGELFF
TRBJ1-5 | TRBV4-1 | NA | 15 | NA | TGCGCCAGCAGCCAAGATCGGGGGGTTAGTCGACCCCAGCATTTT | CASSQDRGVSRPQHF
TRBJ2-1 | TRBV7-2 | NA | 11 | NA | TGTGCCAGCAGCTTCGGGGATGAGCAGTTCTTC | CASSFGDEQFF
TRBJ2-7 | TRBV11-2 | NA | 13 | TRBD2 | TGTGCCAGCAGCTTCGGACTAGAAGGCGAGCAGTACTTC | CASSFGLEGEQYF
TRBJ2-7 | TRBV7-5 | once | 16 | NA | TGTGTCAATACTCGTAGGGGGGGGGACAGCTCCTACGAGCAGTACTTC | CVNTRRGGDSSYEQYF
TRBJ2-7 | TRBV21-1 | NA | 16 | NA | TGTGCCAGCAGCAAAAGGGTGGGAGTCCATCCATCCGAGCAGTACTTC | CASSKRVGVHPSEQYF
TRBJ2-7 | TRBV6-4 | NA | 16 | NA | TGTGCCAGCAGTCACCTTTCAGGGGGGCGATTTTACGAGCAGTACTTC | CASSHLSGGRFYEQYF
TRBJ2-5 | TRBV14 | NA | 16 | NA | TGTGCCAGCAGCCAAGGGGCGTTTCGATGGGGCGAGACCCAGTACTTC | CASSQGAFRWGETQYF
TRBJ1-5 | TRBV6-5 | NA | 16 | NA | TGTGCCAGCAGTTACTCGAAAGGGTATAGCAATCAGCCCCAGCATTTT | CASSYSKGYSNQPQHF
TRBJ2-3 | TRBV29-1 | once | 14 | NA | TGCAGCGTTGAAGCGGGGTCCCGGACAGATACGCAGTATTTT | CSVEAGSRTDTQYF
TRBJ2-3 | TRBV9 | NA | 15 | NA | TGTGCCAGCAGCCCCGGGACATTGGGCACAGATACGCAGTATTTT | CASSPGTLGTDTQYF
TRBJ1-3 | TRBV6-5 | NA | 13 | NA | TGTGCCAGCAGTAGGGTTCTAGGAAACACCATATATTTT | CASSRVLGNTIYF
TRBJ2-2 | TRBV6-1 | NA | 14 | NA | TGTGCCAGCAGTGTTCATGAGTACACCGGGGAGCTGTTTTTT | CASSVHEYTGELFF
TRBJ1-4 | TRBV18 | NA | 16 | NA | TGTGCCAGCTCACCCACGGCAGGGACAACTTATGAAAAACTGTTTTTT | CASSPTAGTTYEKLFF
TRBJ2-1 | TRBV18 | NA | 17 | NA | TGTGCCAGCTCACCTATCGGGGAACTTAGAGGCTACAATGAGCAGTTCTTC | CASSPIGELRGYNEQFF
TRBJ2-7 | TRBV29-1 | NA | 13 | TRBD2 | TGCAGCGTTGTACCCCGGGAGGACGGCGAGCAGTACTTC | CSVVPREDGEQYF
TRBJ1-2 | TRBV5-4 | NA | 14 | NA | TGTGCCAGCAGCTTGGCCTTTGGGGGGAATGGCTACACCTTC | CASSLAFGGNGYTF
TRBJ2-1 | TRBV5-1 | NA | 16 | TRBD2 | TGCGCCAGCAGCGGGGGGACTAGCGGAAAATACAATGAGCAGTTCTTC | CASSGGTSGKYNEQFF
TRBJ2-7 | TRBV5-1 | NA | 15 | TRBD2 | TGCGCCAGCAGCCCGGGTGGTAGCGGGTACTACGAGCAGTACTTC | CASSPGGSGYYEQYF